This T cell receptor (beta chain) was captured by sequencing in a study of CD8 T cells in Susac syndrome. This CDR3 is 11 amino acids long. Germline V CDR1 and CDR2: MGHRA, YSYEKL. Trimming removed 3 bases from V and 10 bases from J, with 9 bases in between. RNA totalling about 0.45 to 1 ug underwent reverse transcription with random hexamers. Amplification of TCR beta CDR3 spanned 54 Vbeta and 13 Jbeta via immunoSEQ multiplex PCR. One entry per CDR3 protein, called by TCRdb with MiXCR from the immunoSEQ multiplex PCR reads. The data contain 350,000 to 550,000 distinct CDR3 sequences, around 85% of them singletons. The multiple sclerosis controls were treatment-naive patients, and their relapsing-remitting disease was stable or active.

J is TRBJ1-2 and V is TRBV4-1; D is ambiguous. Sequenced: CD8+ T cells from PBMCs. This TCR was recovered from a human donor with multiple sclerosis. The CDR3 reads CASSHTGLYTF. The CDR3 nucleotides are TGCGCCAGCAGCCACACCGGGCTCTACACCTTC.